Reported below is one TCR beta chain. This sample was taken from a study of blood T cell repertoires in COVID-19. Study processing details: Quantification of nucleated cells was approximated via reference gene primer amplification. Some clones are missing from TCRdb's copy, which holds only in-frame ones; the method was immunoSEQ multiplex PCR. V and J calls and clone size are given by that table; D and trimming were obtained from the DNA. In the table there are roughly 30,000 clones, 87% of which are singletons. With 4 bases removed from V and 6 bases from J, the gap between germline ends came to 10 bases. CDR1 and CDR2 (germline): WNHNN, SYGVQD (reference sequence). The CDR3 spans 13 residues.

This sequence joins TRBV10-1 and TRBJ1-5; D is ambiguous. The origin of this receptor is a human donor in a cohort sampled during active COVID-19. The sample comprised peripheral blood. The CDR3 DNA is TGCGCCAGCAGTGCTGAAGGCGGTCAGCCCCAGCATTTT. It translates to CASSAEGGQPQHF.